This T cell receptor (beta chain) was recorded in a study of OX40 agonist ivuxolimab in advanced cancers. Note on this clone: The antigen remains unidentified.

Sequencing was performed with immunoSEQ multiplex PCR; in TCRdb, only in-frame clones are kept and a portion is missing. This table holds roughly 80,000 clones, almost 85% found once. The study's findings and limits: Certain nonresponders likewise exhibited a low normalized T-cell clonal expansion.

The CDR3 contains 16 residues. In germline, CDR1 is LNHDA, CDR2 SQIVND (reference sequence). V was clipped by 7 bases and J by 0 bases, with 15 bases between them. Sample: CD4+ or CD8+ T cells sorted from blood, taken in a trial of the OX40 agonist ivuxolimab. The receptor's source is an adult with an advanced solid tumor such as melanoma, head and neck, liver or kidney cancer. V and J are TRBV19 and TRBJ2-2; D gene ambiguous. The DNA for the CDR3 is TGTGCCAGTACGGAGAGGCGGAACGCGAACACCGGGGAGCTGTTTTTT. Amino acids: CASTERRNANTGELFF. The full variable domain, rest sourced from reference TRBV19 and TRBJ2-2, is DGGITQSPKYLFRKEGQNVTLSCEQNLNHDAMYWYRQDPGQGLRLIYYSQIVNDFQKGDIAEGYSVSREKKESFPLTVTSAQKNPTAFYLCASTERRNANTGELFFGEGSRLTVL.